A single TCR beta chain is shown here with its context. The table came from immunoSEQ multiplex PCR; TCRdb's copy has only in-frame clones and leaves some out. The profile shows hundreds of thousands of clones, approximately 88% of them singletons. This record comes from a study of blood T cell repertoires in COVID-19. The CDR3 length is 15 residues. CDR1 and CDR2 from the germline V gene are ENHRY and SYGVKD. V gave up 6 bases and J gave up 6 bases; unmatched junction bases: 7. The chain couples TRBV10-3 to TRBJ2-2; 10 positions agree with TRBD1. The sequenced material came from peripheral blood. This receptor was obtained from a woman aged 25 to 45 with COVID-19, enrolled during active disease. The CDR3 reads CAIRNRDRGSGELFF. The CDR3 nucleotides read TGTGCCATCAGGAACCGGGACAGGGGATCCGGGGAGCTGTTTTTT.